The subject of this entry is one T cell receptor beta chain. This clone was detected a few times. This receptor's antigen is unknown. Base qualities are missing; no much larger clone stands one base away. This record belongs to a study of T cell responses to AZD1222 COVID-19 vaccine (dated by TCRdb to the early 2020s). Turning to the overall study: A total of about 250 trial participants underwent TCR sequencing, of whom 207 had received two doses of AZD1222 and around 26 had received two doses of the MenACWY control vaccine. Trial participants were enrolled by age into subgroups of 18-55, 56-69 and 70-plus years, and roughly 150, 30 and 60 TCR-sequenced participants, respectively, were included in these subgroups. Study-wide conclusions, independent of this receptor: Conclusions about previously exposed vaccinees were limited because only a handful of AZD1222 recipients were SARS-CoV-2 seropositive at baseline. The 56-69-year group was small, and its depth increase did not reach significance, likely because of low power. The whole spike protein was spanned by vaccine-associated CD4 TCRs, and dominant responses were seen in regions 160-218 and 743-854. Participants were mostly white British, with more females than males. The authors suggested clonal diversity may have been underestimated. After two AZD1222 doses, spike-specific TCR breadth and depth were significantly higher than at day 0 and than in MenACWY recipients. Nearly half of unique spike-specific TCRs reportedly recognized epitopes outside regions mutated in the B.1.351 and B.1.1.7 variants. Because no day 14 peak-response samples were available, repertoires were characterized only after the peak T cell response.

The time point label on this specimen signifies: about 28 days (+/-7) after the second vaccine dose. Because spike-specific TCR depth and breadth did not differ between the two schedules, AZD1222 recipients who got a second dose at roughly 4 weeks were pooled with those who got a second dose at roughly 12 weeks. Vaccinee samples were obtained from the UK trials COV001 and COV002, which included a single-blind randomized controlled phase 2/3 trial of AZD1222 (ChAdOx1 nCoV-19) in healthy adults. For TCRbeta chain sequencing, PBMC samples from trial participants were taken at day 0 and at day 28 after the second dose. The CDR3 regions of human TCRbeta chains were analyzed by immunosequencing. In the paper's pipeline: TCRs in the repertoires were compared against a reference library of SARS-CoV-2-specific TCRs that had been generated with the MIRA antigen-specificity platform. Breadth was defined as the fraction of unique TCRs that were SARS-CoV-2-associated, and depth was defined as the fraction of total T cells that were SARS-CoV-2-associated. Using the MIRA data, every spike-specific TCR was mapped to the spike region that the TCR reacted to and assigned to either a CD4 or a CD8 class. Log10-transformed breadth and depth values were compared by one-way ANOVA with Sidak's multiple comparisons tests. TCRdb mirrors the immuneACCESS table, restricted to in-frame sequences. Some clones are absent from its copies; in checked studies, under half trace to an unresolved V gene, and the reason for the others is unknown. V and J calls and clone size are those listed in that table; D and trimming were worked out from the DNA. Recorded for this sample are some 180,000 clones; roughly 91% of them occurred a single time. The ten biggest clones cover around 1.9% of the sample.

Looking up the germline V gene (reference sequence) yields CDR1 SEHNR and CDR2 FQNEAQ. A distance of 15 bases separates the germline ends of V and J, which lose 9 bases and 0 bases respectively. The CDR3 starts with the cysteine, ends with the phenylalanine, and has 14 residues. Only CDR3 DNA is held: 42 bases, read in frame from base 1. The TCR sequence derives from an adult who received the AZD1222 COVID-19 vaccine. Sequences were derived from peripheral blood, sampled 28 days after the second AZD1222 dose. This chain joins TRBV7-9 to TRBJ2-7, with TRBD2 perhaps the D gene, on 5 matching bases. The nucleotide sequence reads TGTGCCAGTGCCCTCGCTCGGGGCTCCTACGAGCAGTACTTC. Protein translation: CASALARGSYEQYF.